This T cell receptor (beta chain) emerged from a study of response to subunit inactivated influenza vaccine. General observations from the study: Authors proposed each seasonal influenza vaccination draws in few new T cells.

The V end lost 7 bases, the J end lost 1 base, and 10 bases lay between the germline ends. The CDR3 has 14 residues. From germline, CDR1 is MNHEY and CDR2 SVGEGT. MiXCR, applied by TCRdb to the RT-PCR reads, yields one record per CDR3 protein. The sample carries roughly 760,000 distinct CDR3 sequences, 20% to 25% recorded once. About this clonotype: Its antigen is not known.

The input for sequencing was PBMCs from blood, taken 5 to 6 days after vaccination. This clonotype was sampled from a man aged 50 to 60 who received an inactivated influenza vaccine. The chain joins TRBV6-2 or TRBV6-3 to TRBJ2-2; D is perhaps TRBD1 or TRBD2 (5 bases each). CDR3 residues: CASTGRLNTGELFF. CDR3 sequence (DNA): TGTGCCAGCACGGGACGATTGAACACCGGGGAGCTGTTTTTT.